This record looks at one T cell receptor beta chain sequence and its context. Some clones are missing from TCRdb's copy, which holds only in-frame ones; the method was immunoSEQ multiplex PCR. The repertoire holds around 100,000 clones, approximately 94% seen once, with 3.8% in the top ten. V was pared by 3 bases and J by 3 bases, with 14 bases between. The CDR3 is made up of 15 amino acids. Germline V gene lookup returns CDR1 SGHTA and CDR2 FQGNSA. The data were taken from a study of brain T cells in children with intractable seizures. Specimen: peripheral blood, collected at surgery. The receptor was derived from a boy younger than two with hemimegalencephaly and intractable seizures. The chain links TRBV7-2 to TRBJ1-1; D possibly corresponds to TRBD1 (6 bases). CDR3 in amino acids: CASSFRLGGHTEAFF. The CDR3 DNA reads TGTGCCAGCAGCTTCCGGCTTGGGGGGCACACTGAAGCTTTCTTT.